What follows are 23 T cell receptor beta chains derived from one specimen sequenced in a study of shared clonotypes between healthy human individuals. Generated by immunoSEQ multiplex PCR, the TCRdb table keeps only in-frame clones and is missing some. Counted here are about 2.4 million clones, approximately 90% occurring once; the ten biggest clones make up more than 0.12%. Sequencing input: naive CD4+ T cells sorted from blood. Subset denoted: CD45RA+ positively selected. These TCRs come from a young man in good health.

This sequence joins TRBV5-4 and TRBJ2-3; 10 bases line up with TRBD2. Germline lookup yields CDR1 SGHNT and CDR2 YYREEE (reference sequence). This CDR3 comprises 15 residues. The junction had 4 bases not matched to a gene; V was cut back by 0 bases and J by 6 bases. CDR3 region: CASSLGGTSADTQYF. The CDR3 DNA reads TGTGCCAGCAGCTTGGGTGGGACTAGCGCGGATACGCAGTATTTT.

The gene calls are TRBV9 and TRBJ1-2, with D possibly TRBD1 on 5 matching bases. This CDR3 contains 13 residues. Per the germline V gene, CDR1 is SGDLS and CDR2 is YYNGEE. With 4 bases removed from V and 4 bases from J, the gap between germline ends came to 11 bases. The chain's CDR3 is CASSPGDFYGYTF. CDR3 bases: TGTGCCAGCAGCCCGGGGGATTTCTATGGCTACACCTTC.

The V gene is TRBV30, the J gene TRBJ1-6; no clear D gene. CDR1 is GTSNPN, CDR2 SVGIG, per germline (reference sequence). Between the trimmed V and J ends, which lost 0 bases and 7 bases, there was a span of 7 bases. The CDR3 has 13 residues. The CDR3, as DNA: TGTGCCTGGAGTGTGAGCCGAAATTCACCCCTCCACTTT. Translated: CAWSVSRNSPLHF.

The V call is TRBV11-2, the J call TRBJ2-3; TRBD1 might be the D (6 bases). The CDR3 extends over 16 amino acids. Germline CDR1 reads SGHAT; CDR2 reads FQNNGV. The V and J ends lost 6 bases and 1 base respectively, with 17 bases between them. The CDR3, as DNA: TGTGCCAGCAGGCTAAAACAGGGATTAGGCACAGATACGCAGTATTTT. Encoded protein: CASRLKQGLGTDTQYF.

This sequence joins TRBV4-2 and TRBJ2-7; possibly TRBD1 for D (6 bases). The germline CDR1 and CDR2 sequences are LGHNA and YNFKEQ. Trimming removed 4 bases at V and 5 bases at J, with 15 bases between. The CDR3 is 14 amino acids. DNA for the CDR3: TGTGCCAGCAGCCGGGACACCCACTCGGACGAGCAGTACTTC. This sequence encodes CASSRDTHSDEQYF.

The chain links TRBV18 to TRBJ2-7; D is tentatively TRBD1 or TRBD2 (6 bases each). The germline gives CDR1 KGHSH, CDR2 LQKENI. Trimming stripped 4 bases from V and 3 bases from J, with 13 bases between. This CDR3 has 14 residues. This chain's CDR3 is CASSQKQGGYEQYF. CDR3 nucleotides: TGTGCCAGCTCACAGAAACAGGGAGGCTACGAGCAGTACTTC. The whole variable domain, filled in from reference TRBV18 and TRBJ2-7, reads NAGVMQNPRHLVRRRGQEARLRCSPMKGHSHVYWYRQLPEEGLKFMVYLQKENIIDESGMPKERFSAEFPKEGPSILRIQQVVRGDSAAYFCASSQKQGGYEQYFGPGTRLTVT.

The chain uses TRBV9 and TRBJ2-2; tentative D call: TRBD2 (5 bases). Germline CDR1 and CDR2: SGDLS and YYNGEE. The CDR3 runs 15 residues. Between the trimmed V and J ends, which lost 4 bases and 3 bases, there was a span of 13 bases. Here the CDR3 DNA reads TGTGCCAGCAGCATCGGAGGATCGGACACCGGGGAGCTGTTTTTT. Translated, it gives CASSIGGSDTGELFF. The whole variable domain, filled in from reference TRBV9 and TRBJ2-2, reads DSGVTQTPKHLITATGQRVTLRCSPRSGDLSVYWYQQSLDQGLQFLIQYYNGEERAKGNILERFSAQQFPDLHSELNLSSLELGDSALYFCASSIGGSDTGELFFGEGSRLTVL.

The chain combines TRBV23-1 with TRBJ2-2; 9 nucleotides line up with TRBD1. TRBV23-1 is an open reading frame whose function is uncertain. The trim removed 0 bases at V and 6 bases at J, leaving 5 bases unmatched. The CDR3 consists of 16 residues. CDR3 sequence (DNA): TGCGCCAGCAGTCAATCGGGACAGGGTGTAGCCGGGGAGCTGTTTTTT. Translating gives CASSQSGQGVAGELFF.

This chain joins TRBV28 and TRBJ1-5; D may be TRBD1 (6 bases). This CDR3 comprises 16 residues. Trimming pared 7 bases from V and 3 bases from J, leaving 19 bases between. Germline V gene lookup returns CDR1 MDHEN and CDR2 SYDVKM. The CDR3 region has the DNA TGTGCCAGCATCTCAACCGGGGGCCGATCCAATCAGCCCCAGCATTTT. Its protein product is CASISTGGRSNQPQHF. Based on the CDR3 plus reference TRBV28 and TRBJ1-5, the full variable domain is DVKVTQSSRYLVKRTGEKVFLECVQDMDHENMFWYRQDPGLGLRLIYFSYDVKMKEKGDIPEGYSVSREKKERFSLILESASTNQTSMYLCASISTGGRSNQPQHFGDGTRLSIL.

This sequence joins TRBV18 and TRBJ2-6; D is unclear. This CDR3 is built from 12 residues. Germline-derived CDR1 and CDR2 are KGHSH and LQKENI. The ends were cut back, 3 bases at V and 5 bases at J, with 2 bases in the middle. The CDR3 DNA is TGTGCCAGCTCACCCCGGGCCAACGTCCTGACTTTC. This translates into CASSPRANVLTF.

The chain has TRBV5-8 and TRBJ2-5, with a possible D match to TRBD2 (6 bases). Between the trimmed V and J ends, which lost 4 bases and 13 bases, there was a span of 14 bases. CDR3 size: 11 residues. CDR1 and CDR2 (germline): SGHTS, YDEGEE. In DNA, the CDR3 is TGTGCCAGCAGCCTGAACCGGAGGGGGTACTTC. It specifies CASSLNRRGYF. Combining the CDR3 with reference TRBV5-8 and TRBJ2-5 gives the whole variable domain EAGVTQSPTHLIKTRGQQATLRCSPISGHTSVYWYQQALGLGLQFLLWYDEGEERNRGNFPPRFSGRQFPNYSSELNVNALELEDSALYLCASSLNRRGYFGPGTRLLVL.

V gene TRBV25-1 combines with J gene TRBJ2-3; 11 bases map to TRBD1. Germline assignment: CDR1 MGHDK and CDR2 SYGVNS. V trimming: 1 base; J trimming: 7 bases; junction bases outside the gene matches: 4. This CDR3 is 15 amino acids long. The CDR3: CASSELGQGVNTQYF. CDR3 bases: TGTGCCAGCAGTGAATTGGGACAGGGGGTAAATACGCAGTATTTT.

V usage is TRBV4-1 and J usage is TRBJ1-6; TRBD1 agrees at 10 bases. This CDR3 has 19 residues. In germline, CDR1 is MGHRA, CDR2 YSYEKL. Trimming removed 0 bases from V and 9 bases from J; junction bases left unmatched: 14. CDR3 in DNA: TGCGCCAGCAGCCAAGAAAGGACAGGGGGTTGGACTCTTGGTTCACCCCTCCACTTT. Its protein product is CASSQERTGGWTLGSPLHF.

V usage is TRBV10-2 and J usage is TRBJ2-3; TRBD2 matches at 12 bases. From germline, CDR1 is WSHSY and CDR2 SAAADI. The CDR3 runs 15 residues. The V and J ends lost 6 bases and 3 bases, in that order; junction bases with no gene match: 4. The CDR3 DNA reads as TGCGCCAGCAGGGGAACTAGCGGGAGGACAGATACGCAGTATTTT. This encodes CASRGTSGRTDTQYF.

The chain carries TRBV5-1 and TRBJ1-1, with D hard to call. Per the germline V gene, CDR1 is SGHRS and CDR2 is YFSETQ. V shed 4 bases and J shed 1 base, with 8 bases lying between them. This CDR3 is 13 amino acids long. CDR3 coding DNA: TGCGCCAGCAGCCCGCAACCGAACACTGAAGCTTTCTTT. Its translation: CASSPQPNTEAFF.

Worth noting for this clone: Other DNA sequences of this sample code for an identical CDR3. The genes are TRBV27 and TRBJ2-5; 7 nucleotides align to TRBD2. Germline CDR1 MNHEY, CDR2 SMNVEV (reference sequence). The CDR3 runs to 13 residues. J gave up 5 bases and V 2 bases, and 2 bases lay outside the gene matches. The CDR3, as DNA: TGTGCCAGCAGTTTACGGGGGGAGGAGACCCAGTACTTC. Translation: CASSLRGEETQYF.

The chain carries TRBV5-1 and TRBJ2-2; 7 nucleotides match TRBD2. CDR1 is SGHRS, CDR2 YFSETQ, per germline. The CDR3 runs to 16 residues. J gave up 4 bases and V 4 bases, and 10 bases lay outside the gene matches. The CDR3 nucleotides are TGCGCCAGCAGCCCCCGTGGCGGGGGTGGCACCGGGGAGCTGTTTTTT. Its protein is CASSPRGGGGTGELFF.

In nucleotides, the CDR3 is TGTGCCATGCGGGGGAGCTCCTACAATGAGCAGTTCTTC. Encoded protein: CAMRGSSYNEQFF. The rearrangement uses TRBV5-4 and TRBJ2-1; TRBD2 matches 7 bases. The CDR3 is 13 residues long. Losses at the gene ends were 9 bases for V and 0 bases for J; bases not matched to a gene: 3. Germline V lookup: CDR1 SGHNT, CDR2 YYREEE (reference sequence).

About this clone itself: The same CDR3 can be traced to other DNA sequences in this sample. The chain carries TRBV18 and TRBJ2-7, with TRBD1 matching 10 bases. The CDR3 consists of 15 residues. With 6 bases clipped from V and 4 bases from J, the junction kept 9 bases outside the gene matches. Germline assignment: CDR1 KGHSH and CDR2 LQKENI. The CDR3 reads CASSPGDRGSYEQYF. In nucleotides, the CDR3 is TGTGCCAGCTCCCCCGGGGACAGGGGTTCGTACGAGCAGTACTTC. Looking up the rest from reference TRBV18 and TRBJ2-7 gives the full variable domain: NAGVMQNPRHLVRRRGQEARLRCSPMKGHSHVYWYRQLPEEGLKFMVYLQKENIIDESGMPKERFSAEFPKEGPSILRIQQVVRGDSAAYFCASSPGDRGSYEQYFGPGTRLTVT.

The rearrangement links TRBV6-5 to TRBJ2-7, with unresolved D. The CDR3 covers 14 residues. Trimming removed 4 bases from V and 1 base from J, with 11 bases in between. Per germline, CDR1 MNHEY and CDR2 SVGAGI. CDR3 sequence: CASSLSGTSYEQYF. The CDR3 region has the DNA TGTGCCAGCAGTTTATCGGGTACATCCTACGAGCAGTACTTC.

The J gene is TRBJ1-1, the V gene TRBV6-6, with D possibly matching TRBD1 (6 bases). There are 15 residues in the CDR3. V gave up 4 bases and J gave up 5 bases, with 17 bases separating them. Germline CDR1 reads MNHNY; CDR2 reads SVGAGI (reference sequence). The CDR3 here is CASSSGDISGTEAFF. As DNA, the CDR3 is TGTGCCAGCAGTTCCGGGGACATTTCAGGGACTGAAGCTTTCTTT.

The chain employs TRBV5-8 and TRBJ1-2; D might be TRBD1 (6 bases). Germline values: CDR1 SGHTS, CDR2 YDEGEE. V shed 5 bases and J shed 5 bases, with 16 bases lying between them. The CDR3 has 14 amino acids. The CDR3, as DNA: TGTGCCAGCAGACTACAGGGAAGGGAATATGGCTACACCTTC. It specifies CASRLQGREYGYTF.

As regards this clone: The same CDR3 also results from other DNA sequences found in this sample. The chain joins TRBV19 to TRBJ2-5, with D perhaps TRBD1 (6 bases). The CDR3 contains 13 residues. V lost 4 bases to trimming and J lost 3 bases, with 9 bases between them. Germline loops: CDR1 LNHDA, CDR2 SQIVND (reference sequence). The CDR3 sequence: CASSKNREETQYF. In nucleotides, the CDR3 is TGTGCCAGTAGTAAAAACAGGGAAGAGACCCAGTACTTC.